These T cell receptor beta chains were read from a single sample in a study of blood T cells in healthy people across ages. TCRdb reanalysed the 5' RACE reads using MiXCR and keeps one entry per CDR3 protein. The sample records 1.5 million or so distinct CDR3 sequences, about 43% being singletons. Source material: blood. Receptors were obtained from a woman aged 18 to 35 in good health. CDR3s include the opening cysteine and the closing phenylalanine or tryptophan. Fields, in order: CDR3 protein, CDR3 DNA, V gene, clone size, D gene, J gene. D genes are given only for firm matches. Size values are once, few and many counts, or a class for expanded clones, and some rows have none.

CASSLQGQGSEKLFF	TGTGCCAGCAGTCTACAGGGACAGGGAAGTGAAAAACTGTTTTTT	TRBV12-3/TRBV12-4	few	TRBD1	TRBJ1-4
CSVDGGSSVTEAFF	TGCAGCGTTGACGGCGGCAGCTCAGTCACTGAAGCTTTCTTT	TRBV29-1	NA	NA	TRBJ1-1
CSAGLAASPSYNEQFF	TGCAGTGCGGGACTAGCGGCCTCCCCATCCTACAATGAGCAGTTCTTC	TRBV20-1	few	TRBD2	TRBJ2-1
CASSLTGQSYEQYF	TGTGCCAGCAGTTTAACCGGGCAATCCTACGAGCAGTACTTC	TRBV28	few	NA	TRBJ2-7
CASSGPEGIQETQYF	TGTGCCAGCAGCGGACCGGAAGGAATCCAAGAGACCCAGTACTTC	TRBV5-6	NA	NA	TRBJ2-5
CALGGGGVTYNEQYF	TGTGCCCTTGGGGGCGGGGGGGTAACCTACAATGAGCAGTACTTC	TRBV2	NA	TRBD2	TRBJ2-7
CASSQAPGPKPYEQYF	TGTGCCAGCAGCCAAGCTCCGGGACCAAAGCCCTACGAGCAGTACTTC	TRBV4-2	NA	NA	TRBJ2-7
CASRTNLRPEQFF	TGTGCCAGCAGAACCAATCTCCGTCCTGAGCAGTTCTTC	TRBV12-3/TRBV12-4	NA	NA	TRBJ2-1
CASSLGQGFAGNTIYF	TGTGCCAGCAGCTTAGGCCAGGGTTTCGCTGGAAACACCATATATTTT	TRBV7-8	NA	NA	TRBJ1-3
CASQGGGGHGYTF	TGTGCCAGCCAGGGGGGGGGCGGACATGGCTACACCTTC	TRBV9	NA	TRBD1	TRBJ1-2
CSVETRYDEQFF	TGCAGCGTTGAAACCCGGTACGATGAGCAGTTCTTC	TRBV29-1	few	NA	TRBJ2-1
CSAREDASYEQYF	TGCAGTGCTAGAGAGGACGCTTCCTACGAGCAGTACTTC	TRBV20-1	few	NA	TRBJ2-7
CSVAEGLAKNIQYF	TGCAGCGTTGCGGAGGGTTTAGCCAAAAACATTCAGTACTTC	TRBV29-1	NA	NA	TRBJ2-4
CASSSVTPQTGGNEQYF	TGTGCCAGCAGTTCAGTTACACCTCAGACAGGGGGCAACGAGCAGTACTTC	TRBV27	few	TRBD1	TRBJ2-7
CASSALLGQDYTF	TGTGCCAGCAGCGCCCTTCTAGGACAGGACTACACCTTC	TRBV6-1	NA	TRBD1	TRBJ1-2
CASSTGQEMQPQHF	TGTGCCAGTAGTACTGGACAGGAGATGCAGCCCCAGCATTTT	TRBV19	few	TRBD1	TRBJ1-5
CASSGTDSGDGYEQYF	TGTGCCAGCAGCGGAACGGATAGCGGAGATGGGTACGAGCAGTACTTC	TRBV7-6	NA	NA	TRBJ2-7
CASSTGGKGSNEQYF	TGTGCCAGCAGTACAGGCGGGAAAGGAAGCAATGAGCAGTACTTC	TRBV6-6	NA	NA	TRBJ2-5
CASSSLGTRPQHF	TGTGCCAGCAGTTCCTTGGGGACCCGGCCCCAGCATTTT	TRBV6-2/TRBV6-3	NA	NA	TRBJ1-5
CASSSRRTSGTYNEQFF	TGTGCCAGCAGCTCCCGACGGACTAGCGGCACCTACAATGAGCAGTTCTTC	TRBV7-2	NA	TRBD2	TRBJ2-1
CAGGTGGNGYTF	TGTGCCGGGGGGACAGGGGGAAATGGCTACACCTTC	TRBV10-3	many	TRBD1	TRBJ1-2
CASRRDAGLYGYTF	TGTGCCAGCAGACGGGACGCTGGGCTCTATGGCTACACCTTC	TRBV27	few	NA	TRBJ1-2
CASSLFPLNEQYF	TGTGCCAGCAGTTTATTCCCCTTGAACGAGCAGTACTTC	TRBV28	NA	NA	TRBJ2-7
CASSKNRELVYEQYF	TGTGCCAGCAGCAAAAACAGGGAACTGGTCTACGAGCAGTACTTC	TRBV5-5	NA	NA	TRBJ2-7
CSARDQLRTDTQYF	TGCAGTGCTAGAGATCAGTTACGCACAGATACGCAGTATTTT	TRBV20-1	many	NA	TRBJ2-3
CASSDGPGSNQPQHF	TGTGCCAGCAGTGATGGGCCCGGGAGCAATCAGCCCCAGCATTTT	TRBV12-3/TRBV12-4	NA	NA	TRBJ1-5
CASSSSSPSSGRALYNEQYF	TGCGCCAGCAGCTCCTCATCCCCGTCTAGCGGGAGGGCCCTCTACAATGAGCAGTACTTC	TRBV5-1	NA	TRBD2	TRBJ2-7
CASSLDQGMETQYF	TGTGCCAGCAGTTTGGACCAGGGTATGGAGACCCAGTACTTC	TRBV12-3/TRBV12-4	few	NA	TRBJ2-5
CASSHSGRPSYEQYF	TGTGCCAGCAGCCATAGCGGGAGGCCCTCCTACGAGCAGTACTTC	TRBV3-1	few	TRBD2	TRBJ2-7
CAWDRQGYTF	TGTGCCTGGGATCGACAGGGCTACACCTTC	TRBV30	few	NA	TRBJ1-2
CASSLDIGRAKNIQYF	TGCGCCAGCAGCTTGGATATCGGGAGGGCCAAAAACATTCAGTACTTC	TRBV5-1	NA	TRBD2	TRBJ2-4
CASSLELAESNEQFF	TGTGCCAGCAGCTTAGAGCTAGCAGAGTCGAATGAGCAGTTCTTC	TRBV11-2	NA	NA	TRBJ2-1
CSAEPGLAGSNEQFF	TGCAGTGCCGAACCGGGACTAGCGGGGTCCAATGAGCAGTTCTTC	TRBV20-1	NA	TRBD2	TRBJ2-1
CSAPAASGTQYF	TGCAGTGCTCCCGCTGCTAGCGGGACCCAGTACTTC	TRBV20-1	few	TRBD2	TRBJ2-5
CASSVRLVWGDYGYTF	TGCGCCAGCAGCGTCCGACTTGTGTGGGGGGACTATGGCTACACCTTC	TRBV4-1	few	NA	TRBJ1-2
CASSLAHPGAEAFF	TGTGCCAGCAGCTTAGCCCACCCGGGGGCTGAAGCTTTCTTT	TRBV7-2	NA	NA	TRBJ1-1
CSARDALAGGPDEQFF	TGCAGTGCTAGAGATGCCCTAGCGGGAGGTCCGGATGAGCAGTTCTTC	TRBV20-1	few	TRBD2	TRBJ2-1
CSVEDLTGVNYGYTF	TGCAGCGTTGAAGATCTAACAGGGGTTAACTATGGCTACACCTTC	TRBV29-1	NA	TRBD1	TRBJ1-2
CASSFGWGGGGRAEAFF	TGTGCCAGCAGTTTCGGTTGGGGTGGAGGGGGGAGGGCTGAAGCTTTCTTT	TRBV12-3/TRBV12-4	few	NA	TRBJ1-1
CASSQLEPTANTEAFF	TGTGCCAGCAGCCAATTAGAGCCGACGGCGAACACTGAAGCTTTCTTT	TRBV14	NA	NA	TRBJ1-1